This T cell receptor (beta chain) was sequenced for a study of identical twins. TCRdb called the 5' RACE reads again in MiXCR, with one record for every CDR3 protein. This repertoire shows about 700,000 distinct CDR3 sequences, roughly 6% found once; its top ten account for 1.5% to 2%. Study-wide findings and caveats: In monozygotic twins, models underestimated the sharing of out-of-frame TCR alpha. Twins' excess sharing was less marked for out-of-frame beta sequences. Conclusions rested on cross-sectional statistics rather than following the same donors.

The CDR3 is 13 amino acids. Germline loops: CDR1 SGHRS, CDR2 YFSETQ. In this sample, this clonotype turned up many times. Its specificity is unknown. An end of the junction differs from the germline gene, which may be a read error. The receptor's source is a man between 18 and 35 years old in good health. Sequenced: naive T cells sorted from blood. The J gene is TRBJ2-5, the V gene TRBV5-1; TRBD1 matches at 9 bases. CDR3 residues: CASSLTGGETQYF. In nucleotides, the CDR3 is TGTGCCAGCAGCCTGACAGGGGGAGAGACCCAGTACTTC.